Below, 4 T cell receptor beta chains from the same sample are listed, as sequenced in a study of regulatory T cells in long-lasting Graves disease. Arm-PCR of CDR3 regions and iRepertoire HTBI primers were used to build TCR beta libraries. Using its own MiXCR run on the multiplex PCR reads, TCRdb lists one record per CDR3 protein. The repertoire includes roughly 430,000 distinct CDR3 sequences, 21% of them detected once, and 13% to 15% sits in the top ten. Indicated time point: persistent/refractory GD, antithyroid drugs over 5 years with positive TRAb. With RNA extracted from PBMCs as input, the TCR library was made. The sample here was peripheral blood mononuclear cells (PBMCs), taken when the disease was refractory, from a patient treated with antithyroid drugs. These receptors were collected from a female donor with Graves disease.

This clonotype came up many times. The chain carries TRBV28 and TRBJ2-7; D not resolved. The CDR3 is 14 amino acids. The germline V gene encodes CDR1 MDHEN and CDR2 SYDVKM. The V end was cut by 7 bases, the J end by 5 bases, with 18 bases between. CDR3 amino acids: CASMRAAGWNEQYF. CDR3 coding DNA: TGTGCCAGCATGAGAGCAGCAGGCTGGAACGAGCAGTACTTC. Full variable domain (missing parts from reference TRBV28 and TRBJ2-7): DVKVTQSSRYLVKRTGEKVFLECVQDMDHENMFWYRQDPGLGLRLIYFSYDVKMKEKGDIPEGYSVSREKKERFSLILESASTNQTSMYLCASMRAAGWNEQYFGPGTRLTVT.

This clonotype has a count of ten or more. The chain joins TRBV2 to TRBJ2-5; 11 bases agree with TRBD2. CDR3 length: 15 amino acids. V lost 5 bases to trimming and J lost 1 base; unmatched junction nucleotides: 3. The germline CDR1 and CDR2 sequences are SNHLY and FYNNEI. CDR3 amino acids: CASSMTSGTQETQYF. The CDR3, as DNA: TGTGCCAGCAGTATGACTAGCGGGACCCAAGAGACCCAGTACTTC.

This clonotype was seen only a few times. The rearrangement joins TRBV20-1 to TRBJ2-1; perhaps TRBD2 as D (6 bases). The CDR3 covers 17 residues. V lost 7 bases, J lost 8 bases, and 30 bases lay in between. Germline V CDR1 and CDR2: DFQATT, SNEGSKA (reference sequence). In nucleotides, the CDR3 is TGCAGTGGAGTTCCCCCAGCGGGCAGGGTACGTAACGATGAGCAGTTCTTC. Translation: CSGVPPAGRVRNDEQFF.

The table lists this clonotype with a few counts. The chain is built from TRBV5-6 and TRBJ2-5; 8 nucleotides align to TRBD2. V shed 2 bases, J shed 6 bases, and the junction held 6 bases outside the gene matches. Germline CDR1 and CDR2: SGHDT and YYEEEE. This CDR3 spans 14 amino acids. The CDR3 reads CASSLGQRGKTQYF. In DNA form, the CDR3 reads TGTGCCAGCAGCTTAGGACAGCGGGGGAAGACCCAGTACTTC.